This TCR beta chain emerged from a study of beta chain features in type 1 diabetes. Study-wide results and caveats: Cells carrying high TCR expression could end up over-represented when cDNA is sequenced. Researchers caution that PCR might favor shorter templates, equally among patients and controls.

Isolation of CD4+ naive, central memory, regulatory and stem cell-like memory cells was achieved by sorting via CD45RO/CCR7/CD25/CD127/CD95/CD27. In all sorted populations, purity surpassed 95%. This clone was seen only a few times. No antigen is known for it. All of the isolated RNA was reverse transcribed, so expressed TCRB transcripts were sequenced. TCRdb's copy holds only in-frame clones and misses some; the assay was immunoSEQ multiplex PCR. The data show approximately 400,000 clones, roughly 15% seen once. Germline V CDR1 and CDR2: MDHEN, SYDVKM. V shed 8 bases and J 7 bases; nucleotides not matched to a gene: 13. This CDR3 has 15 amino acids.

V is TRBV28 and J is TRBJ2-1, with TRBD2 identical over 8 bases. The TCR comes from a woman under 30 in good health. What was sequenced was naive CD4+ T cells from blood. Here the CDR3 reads CASWSQAGVRNEQFF. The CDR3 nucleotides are TGTGCCAGCTGGTCCCAAGCGGGAGTTCGGAATGAGCAGTTCTTC.